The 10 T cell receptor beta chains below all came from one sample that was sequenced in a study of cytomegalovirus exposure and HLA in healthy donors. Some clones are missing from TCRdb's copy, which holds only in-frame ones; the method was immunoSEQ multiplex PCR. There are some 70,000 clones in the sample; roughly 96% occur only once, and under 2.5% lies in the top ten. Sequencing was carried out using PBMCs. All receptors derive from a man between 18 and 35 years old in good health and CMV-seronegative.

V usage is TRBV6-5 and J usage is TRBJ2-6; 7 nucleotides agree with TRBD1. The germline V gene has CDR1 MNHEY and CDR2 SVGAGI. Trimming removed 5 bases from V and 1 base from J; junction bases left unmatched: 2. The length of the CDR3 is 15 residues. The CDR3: CASSNRGSGANVLTF. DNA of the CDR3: TGTGCCAGCAGTAACAGGGGATCTGGGGCCAACGTCCTGACTTTC.

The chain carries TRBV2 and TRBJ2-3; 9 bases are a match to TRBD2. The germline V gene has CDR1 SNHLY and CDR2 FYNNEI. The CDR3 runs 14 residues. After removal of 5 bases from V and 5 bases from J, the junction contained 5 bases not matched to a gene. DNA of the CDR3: TGTGCCAGCAGTTTAGCGGGAGTCGTAGATACGCAGTATTTT. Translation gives CASSLAGVVDTQYF.

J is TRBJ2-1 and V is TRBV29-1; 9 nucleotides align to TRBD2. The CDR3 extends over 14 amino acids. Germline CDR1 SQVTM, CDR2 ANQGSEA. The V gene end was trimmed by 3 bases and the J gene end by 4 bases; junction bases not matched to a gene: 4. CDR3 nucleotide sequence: TGCAGCGTTGAGTCTAGCGGGATTTACAATGAGCAGTTCTTC. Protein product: CSVESSGIYNEQFF.

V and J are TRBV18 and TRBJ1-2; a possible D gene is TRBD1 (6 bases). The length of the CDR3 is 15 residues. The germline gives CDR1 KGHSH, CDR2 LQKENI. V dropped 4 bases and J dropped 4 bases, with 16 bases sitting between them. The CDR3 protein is CASSQRDAGVYGYTF. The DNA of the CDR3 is TGTGCCAGCTCACAACGCGACGCAGGGGTCTATGGCTACACCTTC.

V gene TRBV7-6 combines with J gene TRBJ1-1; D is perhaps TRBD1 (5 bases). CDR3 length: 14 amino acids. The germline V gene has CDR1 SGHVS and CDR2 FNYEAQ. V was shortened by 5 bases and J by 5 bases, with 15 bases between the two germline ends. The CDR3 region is CASSLQTDGTEAFF. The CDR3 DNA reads TGTGCCAGCAGCCTTCAGACAGATGGGACTGAAGCTTTCTTT.

The chain's CDR3 is CAWSPGQGPSWGYTF. The CDR3 DNA follows: TGTGCCTGGAGTCCAGGACAGGGGCCGTCATGGGGCTACACCTTC. The rearrangement uses TRBV30 and TRBJ1-2; 9 positions match TRBD1. The CDR3 consists of 15 residues. The germline V gene has CDR1 GTSNPN and CDR2 SVGIG (reference sequence). With V trimmed by 2 bases and J by 8 bases, 12 bases remained unmatched.

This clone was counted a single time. DNA for the CDR3: TGTGCCTGGACCCCAGGGACAGCTTTCAACACTGAAGCTTTCTTT. Protein sequence: CAWTPGTAFNTEAFF. This rearrangement joins TRBV30 to TRBJ1-1; 7 nucleotides line up with TRBD1. V was clipped by 4 bases and J by 2 bases; unmatched bases: 10. The CDR3 runs 15 residues. Germline V gene lookup returns CDR1 GTSNPN and CDR2 SVGIG (reference sequence).

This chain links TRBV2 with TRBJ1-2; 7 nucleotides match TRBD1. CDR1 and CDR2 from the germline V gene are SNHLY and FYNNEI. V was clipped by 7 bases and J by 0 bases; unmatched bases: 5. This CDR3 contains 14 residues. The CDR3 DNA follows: TGTGCCAGCACCCCGGGACAGACTAACTATGGCTACACCTTC. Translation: CASTPGQTNYGYTF.

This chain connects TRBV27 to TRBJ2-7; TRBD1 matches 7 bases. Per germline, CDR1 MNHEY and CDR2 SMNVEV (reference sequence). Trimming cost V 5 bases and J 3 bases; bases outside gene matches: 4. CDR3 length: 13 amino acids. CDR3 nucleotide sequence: TGTGCCAGCAGTCCAGGACAGGACTACGAGCAGTACTTC. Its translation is CASSPGQDYEQYF.

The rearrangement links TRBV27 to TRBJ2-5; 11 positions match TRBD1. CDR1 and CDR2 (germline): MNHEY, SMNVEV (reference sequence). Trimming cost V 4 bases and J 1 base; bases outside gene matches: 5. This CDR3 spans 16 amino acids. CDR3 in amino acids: CASSSPGTGGQETQYF. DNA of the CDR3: TGTGCCAGCAGTTCCCCCGGGACAGGGGGCCAAGAGACCCAGTACTTC.